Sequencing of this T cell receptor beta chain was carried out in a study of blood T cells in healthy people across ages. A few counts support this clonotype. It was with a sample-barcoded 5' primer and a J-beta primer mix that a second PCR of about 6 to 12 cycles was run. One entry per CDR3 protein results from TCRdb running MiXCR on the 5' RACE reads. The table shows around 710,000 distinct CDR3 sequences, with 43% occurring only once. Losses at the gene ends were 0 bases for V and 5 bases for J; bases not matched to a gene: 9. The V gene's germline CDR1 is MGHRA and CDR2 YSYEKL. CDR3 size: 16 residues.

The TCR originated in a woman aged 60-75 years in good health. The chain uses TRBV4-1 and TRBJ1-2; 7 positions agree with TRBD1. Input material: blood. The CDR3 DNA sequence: TGCGCCAGCAGCCAAGATCGAGCAGGGGGGGGGTATGGCTACACCTTC. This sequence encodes CASSQDRAGGGYGYTF.